A single sample is the source of the 4 T cell receptor beta chains below, sequenced in a study of blood T cell repertoires in COVID-19. Clones were read by immunoSEQ multiplex PCR, and TCRdb kept only the in-frame ones, dropping some. Seen here are some 120,000 clones, approximately 80% observed once, and the top ten hold approximately 0.75%. Sequenced material: peripheral blood. These receptors were obtained from an older woman with acute or convalescent COVID-19.

This chain links TRBV6-5 with TRBJ1-1; TRBD1 might be the D (6 bases). V gave up 8 bases and J gave up 5 bases, with 21 bases separating them. CDR3 length: 15 amino acids. The germline V gene has CDR1 MNHEY and CDR2 SVGAGI. The CDR3 is CASGQPTGRNTEAFF. The CDR3 DNA reads as TGTGCCAGCGGCCAACCGACAGGAAGAAATACTGAAGCTTTCTTT.

This clone has only a few counts. The chain joins TRBV21-1 to TRBJ1-2. TRBV21-1 is a documented pseudogene. The CDR3 is 16 residues long. DNA for the CDR3: TGTGCCAGCAGCAAAGAATGGGAGGGAGGGTGGTATGGCTACACCTTC. Translating it yields CASSKEWEGGWYGYTF.

The chain recombines TRBV7-8 with TRBJ2-7; no clear D gene. The CDR3 is 12 residues long. Germline CDR1 and CDR2: SGHVS and FQNEAQ. V lost 5 bases to trimming and J lost 4 bases, with 9 bases between them. The CDR3 loop is CASSTTIYEQYF. The CDR3 DNA reads as TGTGCCAGCAGCACTACAATTTACGAGCAGTACTTC.

The chain joins TRBV5-1 to TRBJ2-5; TRBD1 matches at 7 bases. Germline lookup yields CDR1 SGHRS and CDR2 YFSETQ. The CDR3 runs to 14 residues. J lost 4 bases, V lost 0 bases, and 3 bases had no gene match. In nucleotides, the CDR3 is TGCGCCAGCAGCTTGGAGGCAGGGGGAGAGACCCAGTACTTC. This gives the protein CASSLEAGGETQYF.